This TCR beta chain derives from a study of memory CD4+ T cells and cytomegalovirus serostatus (dated by TCRdb to the late 2010s). Regarding the study in general: The cohort included 35 or so healthy adults from Belgium, of whom 9 were CMV seropositive and 24 were CMV seronegative. CD4+ memory TCRbeta repertoires of a Belgian cohort with known cytomegalovirus serostatus were sequenced in order to replicate a published TCR-based CMV serostatus classifier.

General study outcomes and caveats: Results were interpreted as suggesting that the CMV-associated TCR signature is largely present in the CD4+ memory repertoire. A median bootstrapped AUC of approximately 0.95 with a 95% CI of 0.76-1.00 was achieved on the Belgian cohort by the original-framework classifier. Only CD4+CD45RO+ memory cells were sequenced, in contrast to the original study, which included naive and memory CD4+ and CD8+ populations. Of fewer than 200 previously reported CMV-associated TCRbeta sequences, approximately 64 appeared in the CD4+ memory repertoires, each in one to five individuals. CMV serostatus prediction reached a median bootstrapped AUC of around 0.95 with the original framework and over 0.8 with a US-trained random forest.

Single viable CD3+CD4+CD8-CD45RO+ cells were sorted as memory CD4+ T cells on a FACSAria II. CMV serostatus was assessed using a Roche Elecsys assay, by which serum IgG against CMV pp150, pp28, p38 and p52 was detected. After thawing, total CD4+ T cells were enriched by positive selection with CD4 magnetic microbeads. The samples came from a different study that was designed specifically to examine the CD4+ T cell memory repertoire. Peripheral blood mononuclear cells were isolated and cryopreserved according to standard operating procedures, and serum was stored at -80 degrees C. Staining used CD3-PerCP (BW264/56), CD4-APC (RPA-T4), CD45RO-PE (UCHT1) and CD8-Pacific Orange (3B5) antibodies, with Sytox blue excluding non-viable cells. The CDR3 starts with the cysteine, ends with the phenylalanine, and has 16 residues. Here the CDR3 DNA is all that survives: 48 bases in frame from base 1. CDR1 and CDR2 were assigned from the germline V gene (reference sequence) as SGHKS and YYEKEE. Between the V and J ends, shortened by 4 bases and 4 bases respectively, the junction contains 18 bases.

This clone was seen a single time. Its antigen has not been determined. Nothing much larger sits one base from this clone, and base qualities are not available. The Quick-DNA Microprep Kit was used to extract genomic DNA from the sorted cells. TCRbeta DNA was amplified with the immunoSEQ hsTCRbeta kit following the manufacturer's protocol. An Illumina MiSeq instrument was used to sequence the TCRbeta libraries. As for the authors' bioinformatics: Following removal of out-of-frame sequences, 2 million to 2.5 million distinct TCRbeta sequences were retained, with an average of roughly 70,000 per individual. Each individual was scored by the count of about 150 previously reported CMV-associated TCRbeta sequences and the total productive distinct TCRbeta count. A beta-binomial model was reimplemented in Python, and random forests from scikit-learn, run with default parameters, were trained on data from the US cohort. Classifier performance on the Belgian cohort was summarized as median AUC with percentile confidence intervals calculated over 10,000 bootstrap iterations. TCRdb holds this immuneACCESS table with in-frame rearrangements only. Some clones are missing; in checked studies, unresolved V genes explain under half, and the rest has no known cause. V, J and clone size were drawn from that table, and D and trimming were deduced from the DNA. Present in this sample are some 56,000 clones, roughly 82% of which were seen just once. Approximately 0.4% of the sample is held by the ten biggest clonotypes.

This TCR came from an adult in good health and CMV-seronegative. The sequenced material came from memory CD4+ T cells from blood. The chain is made from TRBV5-5 and TRBJ1-5; 6 matching bases give a weak D call of TRBD1. The CDR3 in this case is CASSRNEGVGNQPQHF. At the DNA level, the sequence is TGTGCCAGCAGCCGTAACGAGGGGGTCGGGAATCAGCCCCAGCATTTT.